This TCR beta chain was recovered during a study of Tregs in tolerant kidney transplant recipients. Sequencing used immunoSEQ multiplex PCR; TCRdb keeps in-frame clones, though not all of them. The sample yields some 68,000 clones, about four fifths seen once. Unstimulated regulatory T cells (CD4+CD25+CD127-), CD4+CD25- non-regulatory cells, CD4 and CD8 cells were FACS-sorted from thawed PBMCs. The sequence was obtained from a human donor in good health. Source material: CD4+ T cells from blood.

The CDR3 sequence is CASSLEASGNTEAFF. The CDR3 DNA reads TGCGCCAGCAGCTTAGAAGCTTCAGGGAACACTGAAGCTTTCTTT. The chain carries TRBV5-1 and TRBJ1-1; D not certain. Germline assignment: CDR1 SGHRS and CDR2 YFSETQ. This CDR3 is built from 15 residues. Trimming removed 2 bases at V and 1 base at J, with 12 bases between.